This T cell receptor (beta chain) was identified during a study of T cell repertoires in cytomegalovirus infection. About the study: HLA-B-restricted CMV epitopes that are well studied were used alongside recently identified HLA-C-restricted ones. Shared public TCR beta signatures pointed to both CMV infection and a matching HLA type.

TCRdb independently ran MiXCR on the reads; one entry per CDR3 protein. The sample has about 830,000 distinct CDR3 sequences; roughly 33% are singletons. As to this clonotype: The antigen remains unidentified.

The CDR3 runs 16 residues. Germline lookup yields CDR1 LGHNA and CDR2 YNFKEQ. Losses at the gene ends were 2 bases for V and 4 bases for J; bases not matched to a gene: 6. Findings of the study overall: CMV-specific TCR beta clonotypes restricted by HLA-C were the ones dominating the ex vivo response.

Sequencing was performed on cultured CD8+ T cells from PBMCs, taken from culture after CMV antigen stimulation. The sequence derives from a human donor in good health (CMV status not recorded). Some clones in this sample may be carry-over from other donors' samples. The genes are TRBV4-2 and TRBJ1-1; 11 bases align to TRBD1. The CDR3 DNA reads TGTGCCAGCAGCCAAAGGGACAGGGGGTCGGGCACTGAAGCTTTCTTT. Its protein is CASSQRDRGSGTEAFF.